What follows describes a single T cell receptor beta chain. The length of the CDR3 is 16 residues. CDR1 is SGHAT and CDR2 is FQNNGV in the germline V gene. The V gene lost 0 bases and the J gene lost 8 bases, with 19 bases spanning the gap. The sample originates from a study of shared T cell receptors in the human thymus. Sequenced by immunoSEQ multiplex PCR; TCRdb stores in-frame clones only, minus some. The sample includes about 660,000 clones, roughly 90% of them seen just once. The sample was also linked to a second study, of human thymus T cells. That publication notes: Thymic tissue was derived from resections collected during corrective heart surgery. Thymic and blood repertoires showed apparently biased V and J gene usage. Related research found strongly overlapping thymic repertoires in unrelated individuals.

Specimen: thymocytes. The sequence was collected from a boy younger than two with a congenital heart defect. The V gene is TRBV11-2, the J gene TRBJ1-2; D uncertain. CDR3 amino acids: CASSLEFLGFHTGYTF. DNA for the CDR3: TGTGCCAGCAGCTTAGAATTCTTGGGCTTCCACACAGGCTACACCTTC.